The T cell receptor beta chain described here comes from a study of beta chain features in type 1 diabetes (dated by TCRdb to the late 2010s). Broadly, across the study: Mean age, gender distribution, total cell number and subset yield were not different between patients and healthy donors. Across all samples, about 110 million sorted cells were examined, and cell number per subset correlated strongly with RNA yield. In the study, TCRB repertoires of sorted circulating CD4+ T cell subsets from recently diagnosed type 1 diabetes patients were compared with those of matched healthy donors. Regulatory and stem cell-like memory subsets were isolated from only 8 patients and roughly eight healthy donors, whereas naive and central memory subsets came from all 30 or so donors.

Trimmed from V: 0 bases; trimmed from J: 6 bases; junction bases lacking a gene match: 11. The CDR3 contains 16 residues, cysteine and phenylalanine counted. Just CDR3 DNA is preserved here, 48 bases in frame from base 1. The germline V gene sets CDR1 to SQVTM and CDR2 to ANQGSEA. Here is what the overall study found, with its caveats: Type 1 diabetes patients showed a moderate but significant shortening of TCRB CDR3 length in all four CD4+ subsets. At VDJ recombination sites, type 1 diabetes patients had fewer insertions and more deleted nucleotides, which implies abnormalities in thymic rearrangement. Only small numbers of individuals were included in the HLA sub-analyses, which left unresolved whether HLA type had any influence on TCRB rearrangement. PCR might favor shorter templates, but patient and control samples were amplified and corrected together, so any skew would affect both groups equally. Naive, central memory and regulatory TCRB repertoires appeared to be more alike among patients than among healthy donors. Because cDNA was sequenced instead of genomic DNA, activated cells with high expression could be over-represented, although the groups did not differ in activation or CD3 levels.

From each donor, a single peripheral blood sample of around 0.12 L on average was drawn into heparinised tubes. A BD FACSAria II and a panel including CD45RO, CCR7, CD25, CD127, CD95 and CD27 were used to sort naive, central memory, regulatory and stem cell-like memory CD4+ T cells. Every sorted population had a purity above 95%. PBMCs were separated immediately by Lymphoprep density gradient centrifugation and were stained directly, without being cultured. So that batch effects would be minimized, each experiment stained and sorted samples in pairs, pairing one healthy donor with one patient. This clone was seen a few times. Its recognized antigen is unknown. No base-level quality is on record; no much larger clone is a single base apart. The entire amount of isolated RNA was reverse transcribed using the High Capacity cDNA Reverse Transcription Kit, so the sequenced TCRB transcripts were expressed ones. Deep immunoSEQ sequencing was performed on naive, central memory and regulatory T cell samples, with an average of around 3.4 million total reads per sample. Sorted cells were lysed in RLT buffer and RNA was extracted with DNase-treated RNeasy Micro or Mini kits, depending on cell number. To prevent cross-contamination, every cell subset was processed on its own, while patient and healthy donor samples were processed together. The immunoSEQ multiplex PCR was used to amplify TCRB sequences from cDNA, yielding 87-bp fragments that span the CDR3 region. The amplicons were sequenced using the Illumina HiSeq platform. As for the authors' bioinformatics: Synthetic template baselines were used to correct PCR bias computationally, reads within Hamming distance 2 were collapsed, and singletons that could not be merged were discarded. By aligning reads against IMGT, V, D and J genes, CDR3 length, and insertions or deletions at six rearrangement sites were assigned. Within each subset, clonotype counts were normalized to sorted cell number, after which true diversity and Gini coefficients were computed with the tcR R package. The overlap coefficient, calculated on TCRB nucleotide sequences, was used to quantify repertoire sharing. TCRdb re-hosts the immuneACCESS table, in-frame sequences only. Its copies lack some clones; in the studies checked, an unresolved V gene accounts for under half of them, and the cause for the rest is not known. V and J calls plus clone size are reproduced from that table; the DNA served to infer D and trimming. Recorded for this sample are 300,000 to 350,000 clones; 12% to 15% of them occurred a single time. About 6.6% of the sample is in the top ten clones.

The sample comprised central memory CD4+ T cells from blood. The source is a young man in good health. The chain joins TRBV29-1 to TRBJ2-5, with TRBD2 matching 9 junction bases. Here is the DNA: TGCAGCGTTGAAGATCGGACGCGGGGGGGCTTAAAGACCCAGTACTTC. The translation is CSVEDRTRGGLKTQYF.